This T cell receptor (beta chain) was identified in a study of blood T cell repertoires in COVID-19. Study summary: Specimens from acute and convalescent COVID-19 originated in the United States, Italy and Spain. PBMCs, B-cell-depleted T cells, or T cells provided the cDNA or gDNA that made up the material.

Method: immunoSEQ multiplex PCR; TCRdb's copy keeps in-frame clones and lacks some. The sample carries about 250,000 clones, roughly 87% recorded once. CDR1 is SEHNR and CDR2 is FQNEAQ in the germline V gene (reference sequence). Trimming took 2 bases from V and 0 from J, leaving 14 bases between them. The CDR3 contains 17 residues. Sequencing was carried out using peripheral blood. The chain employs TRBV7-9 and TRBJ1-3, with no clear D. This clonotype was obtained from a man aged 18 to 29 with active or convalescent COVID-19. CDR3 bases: TGTGCCAGCAGCTTATCTGCCGGGTTGAGCTCTGGAAACACCATATATTTT. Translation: CASSLSAGLSSGNTIYF.